The 25 T cell receptor beta chains presented below share a single source sample, sequenced in a study of T cell changes during pregnancy in multiple sclerosis. Method: immunoSEQ multiplex PCR; TCRdb's copy keeps in-frame clones and lacks some. This table has about 100,000 clones, about 92% appearing once. The source was peripheral blood, collected after pregnancy. The receptors originated from a female donor with multiple sclerosis, enrolled in a pregnancy study.

This chain links TRBV7-3 with TRBJ2-7; D may be TRBD2 (5 bases). The CDR3 contains 15 residues. Germline V CDR1 and CDR2: SGHTA, FQGTGA. Trimming took off 6 bases at V and 0 bases at J, with 15 bases between the two ends. The CDR3 loop is CASSLLVGSSYEQYF. The CDR3 DNA is TGTGCCAGCAGTTTACTAGTAGGGAGCTCCTACGAGCAGTACTTC.

This chain joins TRBV27 and TRBJ2-1, with 11 positions matching TRBD2. V dropped 0 bases and J dropped 10; count of bases not matched to a gene: 8. Germline CDR1 and CDR2: MNHEY and SMNVEV (reference sequence). The CDR3 extends over 16 amino acids. The CDR3 loop is CASSLSKLAGVWEQFF. The CDR3 nucleotides read TGTGCCAGCAGTTTATCGAAACTAGCGGGAGTCTGGGAGCAGTTCTTC.

This chain uses TRBV5-1 with TRBJ1-4; a possible D gene is TRBD1 (6 bases). With 4 bases removed from V and 0 bases from J, the gap between germline ends came to 13 bases. Germline V gene data show CDR1 as SGHRS and CDR2 as YFSETQ. This CDR3 has 16 residues. The CDR3 sequence: CASSPGQVATNEKLFF. In nucleotides, the CDR3 is TGCGCCAGCAGCCCGGGACAAGTTGCAACTAATGAAAAACTGTTTTTT.

This chain's CDR3 is CASSEGPAGGPGGELFF. In DNA form, the CDR3 reads TGTGCCAGCAGTGAGGGCCCAGCGGGGGGGCCTGGCGGGGAGCTGTTTTTT. The gene calls are TRBV2 and TRBJ2-2; TRBD2 agrees at 10 bases. V shed 3 bases, J shed 7 bases, and the junction held 11 bases outside the gene matches. The CDR3 loop spans 17 amino acids. Germline CDR1 is SNHLY and CDR2 is FYNNEI.

The V and J genes are TRBV9 and TRBJ1-1; 7 bases match TRBD1. CDR3 size: 14 residues. V lost 2 bases and J lost 3; bases outside the gene matches: 4. Germline-derived CDR1 and CDR2 are SGDLS and YYNGEE. This CDR3 is CASSVKDRDTEAFF. CDR3 sequence (DNA): TGTGCCAGCAGCGTTAAAGACAGGGACACTGAAGCTTTCTTT.

J is TRBJ2-1 and V is TRBV10-3; unclear D gene. Germline CDR1 and CDR2: ENHRY and SYGVKD. This CDR3 has 12 amino acids. V was cut by 3 bases and J by 5 bases, with 5 bases left in between. CDR3 sequence (DNA): TGTGCCATCAGTGAAGCCGACAATGAGCAGTTCTTC. The encoded protein is CAISEADNEQFF.

This chain uses TRBV29-1 with TRBJ2-2, with TRBD2 identical over 7 bases. The CDR3 is 15 amino acids. The V segment lost 8 bases and the J segment 1 base; nucleotides outside the gene matches: 10. Germline-derived CDR1 and CDR2 are SQVTM and ANQGSEA. Written as DNA, the CDR3 is TGCAGCATTGCGCGGGGGAGCGTGAACACCGGGGAGCTGTTTTTT. This sequence encodes CSIARGSVNTGELFF.

The gene calls are TRBV27 and TRBJ1-2, with TRBD1 identical over 7 bases. The V and J ends lost 5 bases and 3 bases, in that order; junction bases with no gene match: 6. The germline V gene encodes CDR1 MNHEY and CDR2 SMNVEV (reference sequence). The length of the CDR3 is 14 residues. The DNA of the CDR3 is TGTGCCAGCAGTCCTCGGACAGGAGACTATGGCTACACCTTC. The encoded protein is CASSPRTGDYGYTF.

This clone was detected many times. Other DNA sequences in this sample translate to the same CDR3. The gene calls are TRBV27 and TRBJ2-2; D is undetermined. V lost 5 bases and J 4 bases, leaving 5 bases between the germline ends. The CDR3 covers 12 residues. Germline CDR1 MNHEY, CDR2 SMNVEV (reference sequence). CDR3 sequence: CASSPLTGELFF. For the CDR3, the DNA is TGTGCCAGCAGTCCACTCACCGGGGAGCTGTTTTTT.

CDR3 amino acids: CASSLFGTGKTQYF. The CDR3 nucleotides read TGTGCCAGCAGTTTATTTGGGACAGGGAAGACCCAGTACTTC. The rearrangement joins TRBV27 to TRBJ2-5, with 9 bases lining up with TRBD1. This CDR3 has 14 residues. Germline lookup yields CDR1 MNHEY and CDR2 SMNVEV (reference sequence). V gave up 1 base and J gave up 6 bases; unmatched junction bases: 3.

The chain uses TRBV5-6 and TRBJ2-2; perhaps TRBD2 as D (5 bases). Germline loops: CDR1 SGHDT, CDR2 YYEEEE. This CDR3 spans 16 amino acids. The V gene lost 2 bases and the J gene lost 6 bases, with 17 bases spanning the gap. The CDR3 DNA sequence: TGTGCCAGCAGCTTCCCGGGAAAGCATGTGCCCGGGGAGCTGTTTTTT. Its protein product is CASSFPGKHVPGELFF.

The CDR3 loop reads CASSQGGLAGGEQETQYF. The CDR3 DNA is TGTGCCAGCAGCCAAGGCGGACTAGCGGGGGGGGAACAAGAGACCCAGTACTTC. The V and J genes are TRBV14 and TRBJ2-5; 15 bases agree with TRBD2. J was trimmed by 2 bases and V by 1 base; bases with no gene match: 5. CDR3 length equals 18 residues. In germline, CDR1 is SGHDN, CDR2 FVKESK.

The chain joins TRBV9 to TRBJ2-1; the D gene is possibly TRBD2 (5 bases). CDR3 length: 14 residues. The germline V gene encodes CDR1 SGDLS and CDR2 YYNGEE. V was trimmed by 0 bases and J by 6 bases, leaving 10 bases between them. DNA for the CDR3: TGTGCCAGCAGCGTAGTGGGAGTCGGCAATGAGCAGTTCTTC. This codes for CASSVVGVGNEQFF.

The chain combines TRBV19 with TRBJ1-1; 7 bases are shared with TRBD1. The CDR3 length is 15 residues. Trimming took 4 bases from V and 5 from J; bases not matched to a gene: 10. The germline V gene encodes CDR1 LNHDA and CDR2 SQIVND (reference sequence). The CDR3 region has the DNA TGTGCCAGTAGTACCCGACAGGGTAGGGGTACTGAAGCTTTCTTT. Protein sequence: CASSTRQGRGTEAFF.

The chain recombines TRBV6-1 with TRBJ1-2, with D perhaps TRBD1 (6 bases). The germline CDR1 and CDR2 sequences are MNHNS and SASEGT. Trimming took 5 bases from V and 4 from J, leaving 14 bases between them. The CDR3 length is 14 residues. The CDR3 nucleotides are TGTGCCAGCAGTTCAAGCGGGGGCCTCTATGGCTACACCTTC. This sequence encodes CASSSSGGLYGYTF.

This clone was counted a single time. V is TRBV7-2 and J is TRBJ2-7; D unresolved. Germline assignment: CDR1 SGHTA and CDR2 FQGNSA. The V gene lost 2 bases and the J gene lost 0 bases, with 11 bases spanning the gap. CDR3 size: 15 residues. CDR3: CASSLLGLGSYEQYF. For the CDR3, the DNA is TGTGCCAGCAGCTTACTAGGTCTCGGCTCCTACGAGCAGTACTTC.

The V gene is TRBV11-2, the J gene TRBJ2-5; a weak D match, TRBD1 (6 bases). Germline V CDR1 and CDR2: SGHAT, FQNNGV. CDR3 size: 15 residues. Trimming removed 5 bases from V and 0 bases from J, with 13 bases in between. Written as DNA, the CDR3 is TGTGCCAGCAGCCCCAGGGGATGGTACCAAGAGACCCAGTACTTC. Encoded protein: CASSPRGWYQETQYF.

The gene calls are TRBV5-8 and TRBJ2-5; 7 bases map to TRBD2. This CDR3 comprises 16 residues. Germline CDR1 SGHTS, CDR2 YDEGEE. The ends lost 4 bases at V and 4 bases at J; junction bases unmatched: 13. The CDR3 protein is CASSTNRGEIGETQYF. The CDR3 bases are TGTGCCAGCAGCACAAACCGGGGGGAGATCGGAGAGACCCAGTACTTC.

The V call is TRBV7-2, the J call TRBJ2-5; 8 bases are shared with TRBD2. Looked up from germline, CDR1 is SGHTA and CDR2 is FQGNSA. The CDR3 has 16 residues. V lost 5 bases and J lost 5; bases outside the gene matches: 13. CDR3 sequence (DNA): TGTGCCAGCAGCCTAAAGTCCTCGGGGGGGTGGGAGACCCAGTACTTC. Protein: CASSLKSSGGWETQYF. The full variable domain, in which reference TRBV7-2 and TRBJ2-5 provide the parts outside the CDR3, is GAGVSQSPSNKVTEKGKDVELRCDPISGHTALYWYRQSLGQGLEFLIYFQGNSAPDKSGLPSDRFSAERTGGSVSTLTIQRTQQEDSAVYLCASSLKSSGGWETQYFGPGTRLLVL.

The chain employs TRBV12-5 and TRBJ2-3; TRBD2 agrees at 8 bases. The CDR3 sequence is 15 residues long. V gave up 5 bases and J gave up 2 bases; unmatched junction bases: 6. Germline CDR1 is LGHNT and CDR2 is FRNRAP. CDR3 region: CASGPGLASTDTQYF. CDR3 DNA: TGTGCTAGTGGTCCCGGACTAGCCTCCACAGATACGCAGTATTTT.

The rearrangement joins TRBV30 to TRBJ2-3; D gene uncertain. Trimming shortened V by 2 bases and J by 2 bases, and 5 bases separated the two germline ends. CDR3 size: 12 residues. Germline V lookup: CDR1 GTSNPN, CDR2 SVGIG (reference sequence). The chain's CDR3 is CAWSSNTDTQYF. The CDR3 bases are TGTGCCTGGAGTTCTAACACAGATACGCAGTATTTT.

The chain combines TRBV6-1 with TRBJ2-1, with TRBD2 identical over 9 bases. CDR1 and CDR2 from the germline V gene are MNHNS and SASEGT. This CDR3 has 14 amino acids. The trim removed 11 bases at V and 9 bases at J, leaving 14 bases unmatched. The CDR3 protein is CASSGEPVGGEQFF. In DNA form, the CDR3 reads TGTGCCTCTAGCGGGGAGCCAGTAGGGGGTGAGCAGTTCTTC.

The chain recombines TRBV7-2 with TRBJ2-5; possibly TRBD2 for D (6 bases). Trimming took 6 bases from V and 5 from J, leaving 7 bases between them. Germline V lookup: CDR1 SGHTA, CDR2 FQGNSA. This CDR3 spans 11 amino acids. CDR3 loop: CASREGETQYF. DNA of the CDR3: TGTGCCAGCAGGGAGGGGGAGACCCAGTACTTC.

The chain is built from TRBV12-5 and TRBJ1-1, with D maybe TRBD1 (5 bases). The ends were cut back, 5 bases at V and 4 bases at J, with 17 bases in the middle. This CDR3 contains 15 residues. Germline CDR1 and CDR2: LGHNT and FRNRAP. As DNA, the CDR3 is TGTGCTAGTGGTCAAACCCGGGGGGGGAGCACTGAAGCTTTCTTT. Its protein is CASGQTRGGSTEAFF.

V gene TRBV4-2 combines with J gene TRBJ2-2; D unclear. The CDR3 has 14 amino acids. Trimming pared 0 bases from V and 2 bases from J, leaving 4 bases between. In germline, CDR1 is LGHNA, CDR2 YNFKEQ. For the CDR3, the DNA is TGTGCCAGCAGCCAAGATCTCAACACCGGGGAGCTGTTTTTT. Translating it yields CASSQDLNTGELFF.